This T cell receptor beta chain was captured by sequencing in a study of cytomegalovirus exposure and HLA in healthy donors. This CDR3 region has 17 residues. The germline CDR1 and CDR2 sequences are MDHEN and SYDVKM. V was pared by 1 base and J by 7 bases, with 11 bases of the junction left unmatched. PCR involved 60 Vbeta and 13 Jbeta primers. Profiled with immunoSEQ multiplex PCR; TCRdb holds only in-frame clones, not every one. Of 150,000 to 200,000 clones listed, around 82% were seen once; the top ten hold about 0.26%. Comment on this clone: Its antigen is unidentified.

Study-wide results and caveats: Common viral pathogens (according to a later analysis) appeared linked to several of the most significant clusters. Segments of the TCR beta V type were, in most cases, productive about 87% or about 30% of the time in an earlier analysis. A few CMV-associated chains proved CMV antigen-specific in vitro.

Healthy bone marrow donors made up the cohort. This rearrangement joins TRBV28 to TRBJ1-2; 11 bases line up with TRBD1. The clonotype was recovered from a boy between 10 and 17 years old in good health and CMV-seronegative. Sequencing input: PBMCs. The chain's CDR3 is CASSLLDRGRYSAGYTF. DNA for the CDR3: TGTGCCAGCAGTTTATTGGACAGGGGGCGGTATTCGGCTGGCTACACCTTC.